The 27 T cell receptor beta chains given below trace back to one sample, sequenced in a study of CD8+ T cells in alopecia areata. Treatment in this sample: oral pan-JAK inhibitor, 5-10 mg twice daily. As the sequencing template, cDNA was produced by extracting RNA and reverse transcribing it. This table comes from immunoSEQ multiplex PCR, and its TCRdb copy is limited to in-frame clones, with some not included. Among 150,000 or so clones listed, around 86% were seen once. This specimen was CD8+ T cells sorted from blood, taken at week 4, from a patient treated with tofacitinib. The receptors were sampled from a human donor with alopecia areata.

The CDR3: CASSFLPGQGEVEQYF. The CDR3 DNA reads TGTGCCAGCAGTTTCCTGCCGGGACAGGGGGAGGTCGAGCAGTACTTC. The chain carries TRBV27 and TRBJ2-7; 11 bases align to TRBD1. The V gene's germline CDR1 is MNHEY and CDR2 SMNVEV (reference sequence). This CDR3 has 16 amino acids. V lost 3 bases to trimming and J lost 6 bases; unmatched junction nucleotides: 10.

This chain connects TRBV18 to TRBJ2-7, with no clear D. The CDR3 has 13 amino acids. The V gene's germline CDR1 is KGHSH and CDR2 LQKENI. Trimming removed 6 bases at V and 5 bases at J, with 14 bases between. The CDR3 region has the DNA TGTGCCAGCTCGCATGCATCTGGGGACGAGCAGTACTTC. Its translation is CASSHASGDEQYF.

J is TRBJ2-7 and V is TRBV2; 10 nucleotides line up with TRBD2. CDR1 and CDR2 from the germline V gene are SNHLY and FYNNEI. V trimming: 0 bases; J trimming: 4 bases; junction bases outside the gene matches: 6. The CDR3 is 16 residues long. Written as DNA, the CDR3 is TGTGCCAGCAGTGAAGCGCGGCTAGCGGGGGATTACGAGCAGTACTTC. It specifies CASSEARLAGDYEQYF.

The rearrangement links TRBV27 to TRBJ2-7; a weak D match, TRBD1 (5 bases). The CDR3 sequence is 11 residues long. The ends were cut back, 8 bases at V and 6 bases at J, with 11 bases in the middle. The germline gives CDR1 MNHEY, CDR2 SMNVEV (reference sequence). The CDR3 loop is CASRGAAEQYF. In nucleotides, the CDR3 is TGTGCCAGCCGTGGGGCGGCCGAGCAGTACTTC.

This clone was observed a single time. The genes are TRBV29-1 and TRBJ2-7; tentatively, D is TRBD1 or TRBD2 (5 bases each). The germline V gene has CDR1 SQVTM and CDR2 ANQGSEA. The CDR3 covers 13 residues. Trimming cost V 6 bases and J 4 bases, with 16 bases left between them. The CDR3 sequence is CSVRGADVYEQYF. The CDR3 bases are TGCAGCGTAAGGGGAGCAGATGTTTACGAGCAGTACTTC.

This clone was counted between two and nine times. The junction shows a germline mismatch at one end, possibly a read error. The V call is TRBV7-7, the J call TRBJ2-1; TRBD2 agrees at 9 bases. CDR3 length: 13 amino acids. The germline V gene encodes CDR1 SSHAT and CDR2 FNYEAQ (reference sequence). CDR3 region: CASSSTSGYEQFF. For the CDR3, the DNA is TGTGCTAGCAGCTCGACTAGCGGCTATGAGCAGTTCTTC.

The V call is TRBV7-9, the J call TRBJ1-4; 10 positions match TRBD1. Germline lookup yields CDR1 SEHNR and CDR2 FQNEAQ (reference sequence). The V segment lost 4 bases and the J segment 10 bases; nucleotides outside the gene matches: 12. The CDR3 consists of 16 residues. The CDR3: CASSSSSTGGGGKLFF. DNA of the CDR3: TGTGCCAGCAGCTCCTCTTCGACAGGGGGCGGAGGAAAACTGTTTTTT.

This chain joins TRBV4-1 and TRBJ2-5; D is uncertain. This CDR3 contains 13 residues. The germline V and J ends were trimmed by 4 bases and 3 bases, with 9 bases remaining between them. CDR1 MGHRA and CDR2 YSYEKL come from the germline V gene. CDR3 nucleotides: TGCGCCAGCAGCCGTGGGCGGAAAGAGACCCAGTACTTC. It yields the protein CASSRGRKETQYF.

The gene calls are TRBV29-1 and TRBJ2-3; no reliable D call. The length of the CDR3 is 11 residues. Germline CDR1 SQVTM, CDR2 ANQGSEA. Trimming removed 7 bases at V and 7 bases at J, with 12 bases between. The CDR3 spells CSDALANTQYF. The CDR3 DNA reads as TGCAGCGATGCACTTGCAAATACGCAGTATTTT.

Only a few counts were recorded for this clone. The chain employs TRBV29-1 and TRBJ2-1, with 9 nucleotides matching TRBD1. Germline CDR1 reads SQVTM; CDR2 reads ANQGSEA. Trimming cost V 6 bases and J 3 bases; bases outside gene matches: 9. The CDR3 covers 15 residues. The CDR3 region has the DNA TGCAGCGTCCCCAGGCGGGACAGGGACTACAATGAGCAGTTCTTC. Amino acid sequence: CSVPRRDRDYNEQFF.

This chain joins TRBV29-1 and TRBJ2-7; the D gene is possibly TRBD1 (6 bases). Germline V gene lookup returns CDR1 SQVTM and CDR2 ANQGSEA. The length of the CDR3 is 13 residues. With 7 bases removed from V and 2 bases from J, the gap between germline ends came to 15 bases. The CDR3 region is CSATSGTTYEQYF. In DNA, the CDR3 is TGCAGCGCCACAAGTGGGACAACCTACGAGCAGTACTTC.

This CDR3 reads CASSLGLGYEQYF. The CDR3 DNA follows: TGTGCCAGCAGCTTGGGACTAGGCTACGAGCAGTACTTC. The genes are TRBV7-6 and TRBJ2-7; TRBD2 matches 8 bases. The CDR3 is made up of 13 amino acids. In germline, CDR1 is SGHVS, CDR2 FNYEAQ. Losses at the gene ends were 3 bases for V and 3 bases for J; bases not matched to a gene: 1.

The V call is TRBV27, the J call TRBJ2-7; D remains unclear. CDR3 size: 12 residues. V was trimmed by 5 bases and J by 3 bases, leaving 8 bases between them. Per germline, CDR1 MNHEY and CDR2 SMNVEV (reference sequence). CDR3 protein: CASSDLLYEQYF. The CDR3 DNA reads as TGTGCCAGCAGTGATCTGCTCTACGAGCAGTACTTC.

The genes are TRBV29-1 and TRBJ2-2, with 10 bases lining up with TRBD2. With 8 bases clipped from V and 5 bases from J, the junction kept 8 bases outside the gene matches. Looked up from germline, CDR1 is SQVTM and CDR2 is ANQGSEA. The CDR3 loop spans 14 amino acids. The CDR3 nucleotides are TGCAGCTCCCAACTAGCGGGGTCAACCGGGGAGCTGTTTTTT. Amino acid sequence: CSSQLAGSTGELFF.

This clone was recorded only once. V gene TRBV6-5 combines with J gene TRBJ2-1; D is undetermined. The CDR3 consists of 12 residues. The germline V and J ends were trimmed by 6 bases and 12 bases, with 15 bases remaining between them. Germline CDR1 MNHEY, CDR2 SVGAGI. In DNA form, the CDR3 reads TGTGCCAGCAGCTCGGGCCCCTACGGGCAGTTCTTC. The encoded protein is CASSSGPYGQFF.

The CDR3 DNA sequence: TGCAGCGTTGAGTGGTCCTACGAGCAGTACTTC. Protein sequence: CSVEWSYEQYF. V gene TRBV29-1 combines with J gene TRBJ2-7; D ambiguous. V lost 3 bases and J 1 base, leaving 4 bases between the germline ends. CDR1 SQVTM and CDR2 ANQGSEA come from the germline V gene. The CDR3 sequence is 11 residues long.

CDR3 bases: TGTGCCAGCGCCCTAGGGAACATGGGCACTGAAGCTTTCTTT. It yields the protein CASALGNMGTEAFF. The J gene is TRBJ1-1, the V gene TRBV27; D gene ambiguous. This CDR3 has 14 amino acids. The V gene's germline CDR1 is MNHEY and CDR2 SMNVEV (reference sequence). V shed 8 bases and J shed 4 bases, with 17 bases lying between them.

This clone was detected only a few times. V usage is TRBV19 and J usage is TRBJ2-1; D ambiguous. Germline CDR1 reads LNHDA; CDR2 reads SQIVND (reference sequence). V was trimmed by 5 bases and J by 2 bases, leaving 7 bases between them. CDR3 size: 13 residues. CDR3 sequence: CASSYTPYNEQFF. The CDR3 DNA sequence: TGTGCCAGTAGTTATACACCCTACAATGAGCAGTTCTTC. Drawing the rest from reference TRBV19 and TRBJ2-1, the complete variable domain is DGGITQSPKYLFRKEGQNVTLSCEQNLNHDAMYWYRQDPGQGLRLIYYSQIVNDFQKGDIAEGYSVSREKKESFPLTVTSAQKNPTAFYLCASSYTPYNEQFFGPGTRLTVL.

Written as DNA, the CDR3 is TGTGCCAGCAGCTCCCTAGAGGGGGCTGAAGCTTTCTTT. It is translated as CASSSLEGAEAFF. The gene calls are TRBV13 and TRBJ1-1, with D possibly TRBD1 on 6 matching bases. The CDR3 is 13 amino acids. Germline V gene data show CDR1 as PRHDT and CDR2 as FYEKMQ (reference sequence). Trimming removed 4 bases at V and 6 bases at J, with 12 bases between.

V usage is TRBV5-1 and J usage is TRBJ2-1; D ambiguous. CDR3 length: 14 residues. Germline-derived CDR1 and CDR2 are SGHRS and YFSETQ. V was trimmed by 0 bases and J by 9 bases, leaving 13 bases between them. The CDR3, as DNA: TGCGCCAGCAGCTTGGGATTTGGCGCGTTTGAGCAGTTCTTC. Protein sequence: CASSLGFGAFEQFF. Full variable domain (rest looked up from reference TRBV5-1 and TRBJ2-1): KAGVTQTPRYLIKTRGQQVTLSCSPISGHRSVSWYQQTPGQGLQFLFEYFSETQRNKGNFPGRFSGRQFSNSRSEMNVSTLELGDSALYLCASSLGFGAFEQFFGPGTRLTVL.

This clone has a single count. The chain links TRBV7-9 to TRBJ1-1, with TRBD1 identical over 7 bases. The CDR3 runs 12 residues. Per the germline V gene, CDR1 is SEHNR and CDR2 is FQNEAQ (reference sequence). V shed 10 bases, J shed 6 bases, and the junction held 8 bases outside the gene matches. DNA of the CDR3: TGTGCCACCCTTCCGACAGGGTCTGAAGCTTTCTTT. Its translation is CATLPTGSEAFF.

This clone has more than one count but fewer than ten. V gene TRBV7-9 combines with J gene TRBJ2-3; no definite D call. Trimming removed 4 bases from V and 8 bases from J, with 7 bases in between. There are 11 residues in the CDR3. Germline V gene lookup returns CDR1 SEHNR and CDR2 FQNEAQ (reference sequence). CDR3 in DNA: TGTGCCAGCAGCTCGAAATTTACGCAGTATTTT. Translation gives CASSSKFTQYF.

The chain employs TRBV4-2 and TRBJ2-1; 8 nucleotides match TRBD1. The CDR3 totals 16 residues. Germline loops: CDR1 LGHNA, CDR2 YNFKEQ. V dropped 3 bases and J dropped 7; count of bases not matched to a gene: 11. The CDR3 bases are TGTGCCAGCAGCCACGAAGGAAGGACAGGGATAAATGAGCAGTTCTTC. The encoded protein is CASSHEGRTGINEQFF.

The chain uses TRBV10-3 and TRBJ2-3; D possibly corresponds to TRBD2 (6 bases). Germline assignment: CDR1 ENHRY and CDR2 SYGVKD. The CDR3 is 14 residues long. V was cut by 9 bases and J by 2 bases, with 15 bases left in between. The DNA for the CDR3 is TGTGCCATAGGTGTCGGGAGTGTCACAGATACGCAGTATTTT. The encoded protein is CAIGVGSVTDTQYF.

This rearrangement joins TRBV2 to TRBJ1-1; 7 bases map to TRBD1. Germline-derived CDR1 and CDR2 are SNHLY and FYNNEI. With 1 base clipped from V and 1 base from J, the junction kept 0 bases outside the gene matches. The CDR3 has 14 amino acids. The chain's CDR3 is CASSEGTGNTEAFF. The CDR3, as DNA: TGTGCCAGCAGTGAAGGGACAGGGAACACTGAAGCTTTCTTT. The full variable domain, its missing parts supplied by reference TRBV2 and TRBJ1-1, is EPEVTQTPSHQVTQMGQEVILRCVPISNHLYFYWYRQILGQKVEFLVSFYNNEISEKSEIFDDQFSVERPDGSNFTLKIRSTKLEDSAMYFCASSEGTGNTEAFFGQGTRLTVV.

The gene calls are TRBV27 and TRBJ2-2, with 9 bases lining up with TRBD2. The V segment lost 4 bases and the J segment 0 bases; nucleotides outside the gene matches: 3. CDR3 length: 16 amino acids. Germline V gene lookup returns CDR1 MNHEY and CDR2 SMNVEV (reference sequence). The CDR3 sequence is CASSSRLAANTGELFF. The CDR3 bases are TGTGCCAGCAGTTCTCGACTAGCGGCGAACACCGGGGAGCTGTTTTTT.

As concerns this clone: The sample holds other DNA sequences that translate to the same CDR3. The chain carries TRBV27 and TRBJ1-5; no clear D gene. Germline loops: CDR1 MNHEY, CDR2 SMNVEV (reference sequence). V was pared by 2 bases and J by 0 bases, with 5 bases between. This CDR3 spans 14 amino acids. Here the CDR3 DNA reads TGTGCCAGCAGTTTAGGGAATAGCAATCAGCCCCAGCATTTT. Protein: CASSLGNSNQPQHF.